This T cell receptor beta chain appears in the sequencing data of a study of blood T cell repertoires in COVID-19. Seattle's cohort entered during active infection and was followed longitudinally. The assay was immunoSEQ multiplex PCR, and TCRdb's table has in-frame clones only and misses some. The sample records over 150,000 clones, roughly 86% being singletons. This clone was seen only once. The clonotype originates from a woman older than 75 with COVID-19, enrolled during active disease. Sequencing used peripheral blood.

CDR3 sequence: CASSPAGLAGNSYEQYF. The DNA for the CDR3 is TGCGCCAGCAGCCCGGCCGGACTAGCGGGTAACTCCTACGAGCAGTACTTC. V gene TRBV5-1 combines with J gene TRBJ2-7, with TRBD2 matching over 11 bases. This CDR3 is 17 amino acids long. Germline values: CDR1 SGHRS, CDR2 YFSETQ. V trimming: 4 bases; J trimming: 0 bases; junction bases outside the gene matches: 9.